This T cell receptor (beta chain) was found in a study of human T cells and chemical hapten exposure. Study at large: Small pooled library volume differences chiefly drove per-sample TCR yield variation.

Points from the study as a whole: With DPC sensitization, TCRs exceeding 1 in 1000 frequency showed no change.

For the library, individual cDNA molecules each received unique molecular identifiers. TCRdb analysed the reads with MiXCR anew, one entry per CDR3 protein. The profile shows 120,000 or so distinct CDR3 sequences, less than 10% of them singletons. The template was total RNA from unfractionated whole blood. CDR1 is SGDLS, CDR2 YYNGEE, per germline. Trimming pared 1 base from V and 6 bases from J, leaving 11 bases between. This CDR3 is 14 amino acids long. Points on this clonotype: Its matching antigen is unknown.

V usage is TRBV9 and J usage is TRBJ2-1; possibly TRBD2 for D (7 bases). Sequenced input: whole blood. This receptor was taken from a human donor in good health. Some clones in this sample may be carry-over from other donors' samples. The CDR3 DNA reads as TGTGCCAGCAGCGTACGGGGGGCCGTCAATGAGCAGTTCTTC. It encodes CASSVRGAVNEQFF.